This is a list of T cell receptor beta chains from one sample in a study of T cell responses to AZD1222 COVID-19 vaccine. Repertoires were generated with immunoSEQ multiplex PCR, while TCRdb's copy carries only in-frame clones and drops some. The table records roughly 100,000 clones, around nine tenths of them present only once. The sequencing used peripheral blood, collected on day 0 of AZD1222 vaccination. Receptors originate from an adult in good health. CDR3s include the opening cysteine and the closing phenylalanine or tryptophan. A D gene is named only where the DNA matches it firmly. The size field is filled for only some rows; it gives once, few, many or a size class.

clone size: .; D gene: .; V gene: TRBV27; CDR3 length: 13; J gene: TRBJ2-7; CDR3 DNA: TGTGCCAGCACTCGAGGGGGGCACTACGAGCAGTACTTC; CDR3 protein: CASTRGGHYEQYF
clone size: .; D gene: .; V gene: TRBV5-5; CDR3 length: 14; J gene: TRBJ2-7; CDR3 DNA: TGTGCCAGCAGCTTGGCCTTAGGGTTGGGGGAGCAGTACTTC; CDR3 protein: CASSLALGLGEQYF
clone size: few; D gene: .; V gene: TRBV21-1; CDR3 length: 13; J gene: TRBJ2-5; CDR3 DNA: TGTGCCAGCAGCATTGCCGATCCGGAGACCCAGTACTTC; CDR3 protein: CASSIADPETQYF
clone size: .; D gene: .; V gene: TRBV4-1; CDR3 length: 16; J gene: TRBJ1-3; CDR3 DNA: TGCGCCAGCAGCCAAGATGCGGGGAACTCTGGAAACACCATATATTTT; CDR3 protein: CASSQDAGNSGNTIYF
clone size: .; D gene: .; V gene: TRBV27; CDR3 length: 13; J gene: TRBJ1-1; CDR3 DNA: TGTGCCAGCAGTTCCAGGGGTGGCACTGAAGCTTTCTTT; CDR3 protein: CASSSRGGTEAFF
clone size: .; D gene: TRBD1; V gene: TRBV5-1; CDR3 length: 14; J gene: TRBJ1-6; CDR3 DNA: TGTGCCAGCAGCGTACAGGGGGGAAGATCACCCCTCCACTTT; CDR3 protein: CASSVQGGRSPLHF
clone size: .; D gene: .; V gene: TRBV7-3; CDR3 length: 15; J gene: TRBJ2-3; CDR3 DNA: TGTGCCAGCGCACGTTCCAGCCGTTCCACAGATACGCAGTATTTT; CDR3 protein: CASARSSRSTDTQYF
clone size: .; D gene: .; V gene: TRBV9; CDR3 length: 14; J gene: TRBJ1-5; CDR3 DNA: TGTGCCAGCAGCGGCGGGGCTAGCAATCAGCCCCAGCATTTT; CDR3 protein: CASSGGASNQPQHF
clone size: .; D gene: .; V gene: TRBV6-2/TRBV6-3; CDR3 length: 11; J gene: TRBJ1-6; CDR3 DNA: TGTGCCAGCAGTCAGGGATCACCCCTCCACTTT; CDR3 protein: CASSQGSPLHF
clone size: .; D gene: TRBD1; V gene: TRBV2; CDR3 length: 17; J gene: TRBJ2-3; CDR3 DNA: TGTGCCAGCAGTGTCGGGAGAAGGACAGGGGCCACAGATACGCAGTATTTT; CDR3 protein: CASSVGRRTGATDTQYF
clone size: once; D gene: TRBD1; V gene: TRBV6-5; CDR3 length: 14; J gene: TRBJ1-2; CDR3 DNA: TGTGCCAGCAGTTACGGACAGGGTCTCCATGGCTACACCTTC; CDR3 protein: CASSYGQGLHGYTF
clone size: .; D gene: TRBD2; V gene: TRBV27; CDR3 length: 18; J gene: TRBJ2-7; CDR3 DNA: TGTGCCAGCAGCCTGAGGGCGGGGGGGAACTCGGCTGCCTACGAGCAGTACTTC; CDR3 protein: CASSLRAGGNSAAYEQYF
clone size: .; D gene: .; V gene: TRBV3-1/TRBV3-2; CDR3 length: 15; J gene: TRBJ1-1; CDR3 DNA: TGTGCCAGCAGCCATTATCCCGGGGGTGGGACTGAAGCTTTCTTT; CDR3 protein: CASSHYPGGGTEAFF
clone size: once; D gene: TRBD2; V gene: TRBV7-2; CDR3 length: 15; J gene: TRBJ2-3; CDR3 DNA: TGTGCCAGCAGCTTTACAAGCGGGAGAATAGATACGCAGTATTTT; CDR3 protein: CASSFTSGRIDTQYF
clone size: .; D gene: TRBD1; V gene: TRBV27; CDR3 length: 14; J gene: TRBJ1-5; CDR3 DNA: TGTGCCAGCAGTTTGGGACAGGGTGGTCAGCCCCAGCATTTT; CDR3 protein: CASSLGQGGQPQHF
clone size: .; D gene: .; V gene: TRBV21-1; CDR3 length: 13; J gene: TRBJ1-1; CDR3 DNA: TGTGCCAGCAGCGGAATTTATGGTACTGAAGCTTTCTTT; CDR3 protein: CASSGIYGTEAFF
clone size: .; D gene: TRBD1; V gene: TRBV27; CDR3 length: 14; J gene: TRBJ1-2; CDR3 DNA: TGTGCCAGCAGCCCAATGACAGGGGACTATGGCTACACCTTC; CDR3 protein: CASSPMTGDYGYTF
clone size: .; D gene: TRBD1; V gene: TRBV9; CDR3 length: 13; J gene: TRBJ1-2; CDR3 DNA: TGTGCCAGCAACCTAGACAGGGGAGATGGCTACACCTTC; CDR3 protein: CASNLDRGDGYTF
clone size: .; D gene: TRBD2; V gene: TRBV7-8; CDR3 length: 16; J gene: TRBJ2-5; CDR3 DNA: TGTGCCAGCAGCGTGAGACTAGCGGGGGGTAGGGAGACCCAGTACTTC; CDR3 protein: CASSVRLAGGRETQYF
clone size: .; D gene: .; V gene: TRBV7-9; CDR3 length: 12; J gene: TRBJ1-5; CDR3 DNA: TGTGCCAGCAGCTCCGGAAAACAGCCCCAGCATTTT; CDR3 protein: CASSSGKQPQHF
clone size: once; D gene: TRBD1; V gene: TRBV15; CDR3 length: 15; J gene: TRBJ2-1; CDR3 DNA: TGTGCCACCAGCAGAGCGGGGACAGGGGACAATGAGCAGTTCTTC; CDR3 protein: CATSRAGTGDNEQFF
clone size: .; D gene: TRBD1; V gene: TRBV19; CDR3 length: 17; J gene: TRBJ1-5; CDR3 DNA: TGTGCCAGTAGTATAGTTGGACAGGGGGTTAGCAATCAGCCCCAGCATTTT; CDR3 protein: CASSIVGQGVSNQPQHF
clone size: .; D gene: .; V gene: TRBV30; CDR3 length: 13; J gene: TRBJ2-2; CDR3 DNA: TGTGCCTGGCGATTAGGGGGTACCGGGGAGCTGTTTTTT; CDR3 protein: CAWRLGGTGELFF
clone size: .; D gene: .; V gene: TRBV14; CDR3 length: 13; J gene: TRBJ2-1; CDR3 DNA: TGTGCCAGCAGCTCCCGGAGGGGGCGGGAGCAGTTCTTC; CDR3 protein: CASSSRRGREQFF
clone size: .; D gene: .; V gene: TRBV19; CDR3 length: 16; J gene: TRBJ1-4; CDR3 DNA: TGTGCCAGTAGCCCGGACAAGCCTCGTAATAATGAAAAACTGTTTTTT; CDR3 protein: CASSPDKPRNNEKLFF
clone size: .; D gene: .; V gene: TRBV9; CDR3 length: 13; J gene: TRBJ1-2; CDR3 DNA: TGTGCCAGCCAGGGGAATATAATCTATGGCTACACCTTC; CDR3 protein: CASQGNIIYGYTF
clone size: .; D gene: .; V gene: TRBV5-8; CDR3 length: 11; J gene: TRBJ2-5; CDR3 DNA: TGTGCCAGCAGCACTCGAGAGACCCAGTACTTC; CDR3 protein: CASSTRETQYF
clone size: .; D gene: .; V gene: TRBV25-1; CDR3 length: 12; J gene: TRBJ2-7; CDR3 DNA: TGTGCCAGCAGTGAACACTGGTGGGAGCAGTACTTC; CDR3 protein: CASSEHWWEQYF
clone size: .; D gene: .; V gene: TRBV9; CDR3 length: 11; J gene: TRBJ1-2; CDR3 DNA: TGTGCCAGCGGAGAAAACTATGGCTACACCTTC; CDR3 protein: CASGENYGYTF
clone size: .; D gene: .; V gene: TRBV12-3/TRBV12-4; CDR3 length: 12; J gene: TRBJ1-2; CDR3 DNA: TGTGCCAGCAGTTTAGAGATTTATGGCTACACCTTC; CDR3 protein: CASSLEIYGYTF
clone size: .; D gene: TRBD1; V gene: TRBV7-2; CDR3 length: 14; J gene: TRBJ2-7; CDR3 DNA: TGTGCCAGCAGCCCCCGACAGGGCGTCTACGAGCAGTACTTC; CDR3 protein: CASSPRQGVYEQYF
clone size: .; D gene: TRBD2; V gene: TRBV2; CDR3 length: 15; J gene: TRBJ2-2; CDR3 DNA: TGTGCCAGCAGGGAGGGACTAGCAAGGACCGGGGAGCTGTTTTTT; CDR3 protein: CASREGLARTGELFF
clone size: once; D gene: .; V gene: TRBV5-1; CDR3 length: 14; J gene: TRBJ1-1; CDR3 DNA: TGTGCCAGCAGTTTCAGACAGTGGAACACTGAAGCTTTCTTT; CDR3 protein: CASSFRQWNTEAFF
clone size: .; D gene: .; V gene: TRBV9; CDR3 length: 14; J gene: TRBJ1-2; CDR3 DNA: TGTGCCAGCAGCGTAGTGCAGGGCCCTTATGGCTACACCTTC; CDR3 protein: CASSVVQGPYGYTF
clone size: .; D gene: .; V gene: TRBV7-9; CDR3 length: 15; J gene: TRBJ2-1; CDR3 DNA: TGTGCCAGCGACGACCCGGGACGTAGGGTCAATGAGCAGTTCTTC; CDR3 protein: CASDDPGRRVNEQFF
clone size: .; D gene: TRBD1; V gene: TRBV5-5; CDR3 length: 15; J gene: TRBJ2-5; CDR3 DNA: TGTGCCAGCACCCTACAGGGGGCAGGAAGAGAGACCCAGTACTTC; CDR3 protein: CASTLQGAGRETQYF
clone size: .; D gene: TRBD1; V gene: TRBV4-1; CDR3 length: 17; J gene: TRBJ1-5; CDR3 DNA: TGCGCCAGCAGCCGCCCAGTAGGGGGACAGACCAATCAGCCCCAGCATTTT; CDR3 protein: CASSRPVGGQTNQPQHF